Listed below are T cell receptor beta chains from one sample, sequenced in a study of T cells in localized non-small cell lung cancer. Using immunoSEQ multiplex PCR, the repertoire was profiled, and TCRdb retains in-frame clones only, with some absent. This table holds about 51,000 clones, around 86% found once. Sequenced here: peripheral blood mononuclear cells, sampled before any cancer treatment. The receptor source for this set is a man aged 40-75 years with stage III lung adenocarcinoma. Both conserved end residues are part of each CDR3.

V gene	J gene	CDR3 protein
TRBV30	TRBJ1-1	CAWSRLNTEAFF
TRBV5-1	TRBJ1-2	CASSLLPQGDYSNYGYTF
TRBV6-6	TRBJ1-1	CASSYLGNAEAFF
TRBV5-4	TRBJ2-3	CASSLAQVFTDTQYF
TRBV13	TRBJ2-1	CASSWGVAAYNEQFF
TRBV4-1	TRBJ2-3	CASNLPPNPQYF
TRBV11-1	TRBJ2-2	CASSPSNTGELFF
TRBV27	TRBJ2-1	CASSFRNEQFF
TRBV9	TRBJ2-5	CASSVKAGALYQETQYF
TRBV5-1	TRBJ1-6	CASSLAQGANSPLHF
TRBV2	TRBJ2-2	CASRLAGTNGELFF
TRBV30	TRBJ2-1	CAWSFLGSSYNEQFF
TRBV12-5	TRBJ2-1	CASGSATGSAPYNEQFF
TRBV27	TRBJ2-7	CASRKGLIEGYEQYF
TRBV18	TRBJ2-5	CASSPGQGYGETQYF
TRBV5-4	TRBJ2-1	CASSLASVPYNEQFF
TRBV7-8	TRBJ2-7	CASSLITGTAFHDQYF
TRBV29-1	TRBJ1-2	CSVEVAEHSGYTF
TRBV7-2	TRBJ2-3	CASSPGLAGGIDTQYF
TRBV14	TRBJ1-4	CASSPPGTGREKLFF
TRBV9	TRBJ2-4	CASSVGTSGVNIQYF
TRBV10-3	TRBJ2-3	CAISDPGASDTQYF
TRBV9	TRBJ2-1	CASSVASLHEQFF
TRBV19	TRBJ2-5	CASSRSIQETQYF
TRBV25-1	TRBJ2-5	CASSEFGRGGTQYF
TRBV29-1	TRBJ2-7	CSVEGMKGAYEQYF
TRBV5-1	TRBJ1-5	CASSLSTGGNQPQHF
TRBV4-2	TRBJ2-7	CASSQGDMNYEQYF
TRBV19	TRBJ1-4	CASQRGFLEKLFF
TRBV5-1	TRBJ2-3	CASSLEGVQVDTQYF
TRBV4-1	TRBJ1-2	CASSTGQGLYGYTF
TRBV28	TRBJ1-2	CASSSGQGNYGYTF
TRBV12-5	TRBJ2-2	CASGSSYPWGGNTGELFF
TRBV6-1	TRBJ1-2	CASSEVRTPVGYGYTF
TRBV7-6	TRBJ2-7	CASSLGTGSYEQYF
TRBV5-1	TRBJ1-3	CASSLGQAITSGNTIYF
TRBV6-1	TRBJ2-3	CASRTDLRTDTQYF
TRBV6-1	TRBJ1-1	CASSRQGTEAFF
TRBV6-1	TRBJ1-5	CASSERAGWHQPQHF
TRBV6-1	TRBJ1-2	CASNLRGAAGGYTF
TRBV27	TRBJ2-5	CASSPNAGYQETQYF
TRBV25-1	TRBJ2-7	CASATGGGQYF
TRBV27	TRBJ2-5	CASSSSLGQETQYF
TRBV9	TRBJ2-2	CASSPILAGELFF
TRBV5-1	TRBJ2-3	CASSLRVGDTQYF
TRBV27	TRBJ2-3	CASSFWASGGFPTDTQYF
TRBV6-6	TRBJ1-6	CASSSDGFGSPLHF
TRBV19	TRBJ2-3	CASSVPGHLTDTQYF
TRBV6-1	TRBJ2-7	CASSETSKHPFLPYEQYF
TRBV20-1	TRBJ2-3	CSAERDTQYF
TRBV18	TRBJ2-5	CASSPGVGGSQETQYF
TRBV28	TRBJ1-3	CASCRGGGNTIYF
TRBV7-9	TRBJ1-1	CASSLGGRTEAFF
TRBV27	TRBJ1-1	CASSLIPALSTQGVRMNTEAFF
TRBV5-4	TRBJ1-2	CASSPGSEHGYTF